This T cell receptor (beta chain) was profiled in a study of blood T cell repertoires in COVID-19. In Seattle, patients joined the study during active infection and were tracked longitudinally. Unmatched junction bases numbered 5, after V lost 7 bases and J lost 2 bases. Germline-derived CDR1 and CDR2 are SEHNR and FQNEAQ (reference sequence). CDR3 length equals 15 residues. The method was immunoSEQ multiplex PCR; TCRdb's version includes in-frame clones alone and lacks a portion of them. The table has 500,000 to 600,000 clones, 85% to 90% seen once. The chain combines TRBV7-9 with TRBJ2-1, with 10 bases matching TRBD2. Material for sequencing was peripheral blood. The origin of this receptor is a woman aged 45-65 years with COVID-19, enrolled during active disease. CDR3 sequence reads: CASTSGGETYNEQFF. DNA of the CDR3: TGTGCCAGCACCAGCGGGGGGGAGACCTACAATGAGCAGTTCTTC.